The clone carrying this TCR beta chain was observed a single time. The treatment denotes: oral pan-JAK inhibitor, 5-10 mg twice daily. The source of the sample is a study of CD8+ T cells in alopecia areata. Study-level background: Each of the treated patients was given oral tofacitinib, 5 to 10 mg twice daily, for moderate-to-severe alopecia areata.

cDNA serving as the sequencing template came from extracted, reverse transcribed RNA. Data came from immunoSEQ multiplex PCR; TCRdb stores just in-frame clones and leaves some out. Among 110,000 to 150,000 clones listed, 75% to 85% were seen once. V gave up 1 base and J gave up 2 bases, with 9 bases separating them. In germline, CDR1 is SEHNR, CDR2 FQNEAQ (reference sequence). The CDR3 runs to 14 residues. The chain uses TRBV7-9 and TRBJ2-7; D remains unclear. This sequence originates from a human donor with alopecia areata. The sequencing used CD8+ T cells sorted from blood, collected at week 4, from a patient treated with tofacitinib. CDR3 in DNA: TGTGCCAGCAGCTTAGTGGTACACCCCTACGAGCAGTACTTC. Its protein product is CASSLVVHPYEQYF.